The 29 T cell receptor beta chains in this list originate from one sample, sequenced in a study of T cells in Graves' hyperthyroidism and ophthalmopathy (dated by TCRdb to the late 2010s). Receptor amplification or capture employed multiplex PCR. Sequencing relied on an Illumina HiSeq 2000. TCR beta CDR3 regions were amplified from RNA transcripts. The TCR CDR3 was subjected to a first round of RT-PCR using the HTBI primer set and the Qiagen OneStep RT-PCR kit. TCRdb redid the processing of the public reads, applying fastp at Q25 and MiXCR, and retained in-frame beta chains. Each CDR3 protein gets just one entry, which takes the most common genes and DNA from the rows behind it. The sample yields 800,000 or so distinct CDR3 sequences; 35% to 45% were counted once. The ten largest clones take up approximately 8.7% of the sample. The sample comprised blood. The receptors here all came from a young man with Graves' hyperthyroidism.

This clonotype was counted ten times or more. The chain employs TRBV5-1 and TRBJ2-5; a possible D gene is TRBD2 (6 bases). Trimming removed 0 bases from V and 3 bases from J, with 12 bases in between. The CDR3 consists of 15 residues. In germline, CDR1 is SGHRS, CDR2 YFSETQ. In nucleotides, the CDR3 is TGCGCCAGCAGCTTGGCCGCGCCGGGGGAAGAGACCCAGTACTTC. Translation gives CASSLAAPGEETQYF.

To note about this clonotype: Given a far larger clone just one base away, this is likely a sequencing read error. The V call is TRBV12-3 or TRBV12-4, the J call TRBJ1-1, with D hard to call. The CDR3 has 12 residues. The CDR3 DNA is TGTGCCAGCAGTTCAGGCGACACTGGAGCTTTCTTT. This encodes CASSSGDTGAFF.

This clonotype was seen many times. V is TRBV29-1 and J is TRBJ1-3; D ambiguous. The CDR3 is 16 residues long. V lost 0 bases, J lost 2 bases, and 14 bases lay in between. The V gene's germline CDR1 is SQVTM and CDR2 ANQGSEA. The CDR3 here is CSVEDEGTLTGNTIYF. CDR3 sequence (DNA): TGCAGCGTTGAAGACGAGGGAACTTTGACTGGAAACACCATATATTTT. Full variable domain (remainder filled in from reference TRBV29-1 and TRBJ1-3): SAVISQKPSRDICQRGTSLTIQCQVDSQVTMMFWYRQQPGQSLTLIATANQGSEATYESGFVIDKFPISRPNLTFSTLTVSNMSPEDSSIYLCSVEDEGTLTGNTIYFGEGSWLTVV.

The chain employs TRBV9 and TRBJ2-5; the D gene could be TRBD1 or TRBD2 (5 bases each). The germline V and J ends were trimmed by 2 bases and 5 bases, with 13 bases remaining between them. Germline CDR1 SGDLS, CDR2 YYNGEE. The CDR3 length is 14 residues. The CDR3 bases are TGTGCCAGCAGCGTTTCCGGGGCCCGGGAGACCCAGTACTTC. It specifies CASSVSGARETQYF.

The chain links TRBV2 to TRBJ1-6; no firm D call. Germline V lookup: CDR1 SNHLY, CDR2 FYNNEI. This CDR3 spans 13 amino acids. V lost 4 bases to trimming and J lost 8 bases, with 9 bases between them. The chain's CDR3 is CASSGRRDSPLHF. Here the CDR3 DNA reads TGTGCCAGCAGTGGAAGGAGGGATTCACCCCTCCACTTT.

The gene calls are TRBV2 and TRBJ2-5, with unresolved D. The CDR3 has 19 residues. Germline V CDR1 and CDR2: SNHLY, FYNNEI. The ends were cut back, 2 bases at V and 1 base at J, with 23 bases in the middle. The CDR3 coding sequence is TGTGCCAGCAGTGAACCCCCCGCTATGACGGCGATCCCCCAAGAGACCCAGTACTTC. Translating gives CASSEPPAMTAIPQETQYF.

The sample holds many counts of this clonotype. The gene calls are TRBV29-1 and TRBJ2-7, with D perhaps TRBD2 (5 bases). The CDR3 consists of 12 residues. Germline values: CDR1 SQVTM, CDR2 ANQGSEA. Trimming removed 3 bases from V and 5 bases from J, with 11 bases in between. CDR3: CSVDTDGNEQYF. The CDR3 bases are TGCAGCGTTGATACGGACGGGAACGAGCAGTACTTC.

This clonotype has just a few counts. The chain joins TRBV4-1 to TRBJ1-2; D is perhaps TRBD1 (5 bases). This CDR3 has 15 residues. From germline, CDR1 is MGHRA and CDR2 YSYEKL. V was shortened by 0 bases and J by 7 bases, with 15 bases between the two germline ends. The CDR3 region has the DNA TGCGCCAGCAGCCAAGAATGGGGGGACTATCGTGGCTACACCTTC. Amino acid sequence: CASSQEWGDYRGYTF.

This clonotype was detected a few times. One end of the junction is discordant with germline, which a read error may explain. This chain joins TRBV5-1 and TRBJ1-1, with D tentatively TRBD1 (5 bases). CDR1 and CDR2 from the germline V gene are SGHRS and YFSETQ. This CDR3 has 12 amino acids. The CDR3 sequence: CASSSLGDEAFF. CDR3 coding DNA: TGTGCCAGCAGTTCGCTCGGGGACGAAGCTTTCTTT.

The chain uses TRBV29-1 and TRBJ2-7, with TRBD1 identical over 9 bases. CDR3 length: 13 amino acids. The V and J ends lost 6 bases and 6 bases, in that order; junction bases with no gene match: 9. Per germline, CDR1 SQVTM and CDR2 ANQGSEA. The DNA for the CDR3 is TGCAGCGTAGAACGACAGGGGGTTGGCGAGCAGTACTTC. It specifies CSVERQGVGEQYF.

The chain has TRBV29-1 and TRBJ1-5; no clear D gene. V was clipped by 8 bases and J by 1 base, with 12 bases between them. The CDR3 extends over 13 amino acids. CDR1 SQVTM and CDR2 ANQGSEA come from the germline V gene. The chain's CDR3 is CSSLEGSNQPQHF. The CDR3 nucleotides are TGCAGCTCACTGGAAGGGAGCAATCAGCCCCAGCATTTT.

This clonotype was observed at least ten times. The CDR3 loop reads CAISRLAAGETQYF. The CDR3 coding sequence is TGTGCCATCTCTCGACTAGCGGCGGGGGAGACCCAGTACTTC. V is TRBV10-3 and J is TRBJ2-5, with 9 bases aligning to TRBD2. CDR1 ENHRY and CDR2 SYGVKD come from the germline V gene. Trimming cost V 8 bases and J 5 bases; bases outside gene matches: 9. The CDR3 covers 14 residues.

The chain has TRBV7-3 and TRBJ2-2; 10 bases align to TRBD2. Looked up from germline, CDR1 is SGHTA and CDR2 is FQGTGA. This CDR3 is built from 16 residues. The ends lost 1 base at V and 7 bases at J; junction bases unmatched: 6. The CDR3 coding sequence is TGTGCCAGCAGCTTAAGAGCGGGGGGGCCGGTCGGGGAGCTGTTTTTT. It codes for CASSLRAGGPVGELFF.

The chain recombines TRBV7-3 with TRBJ1-1; D might be TRBD1 (5 bases). Trimming stripped 7 bases from V and 4 bases from J, with 13 bases between. The CDR3 runs 13 residues. CDR1 and CDR2 (germline): SGHTA, FQGTGA. The CDR3 bases are TGTGCCAGCACCAATCCAGGGCTCACTGAAGCTTTCTTT. As protein: CASTNPGLTEAFF.

This chain links TRBV12-3 or TRBV12-4 with TRBJ1-1; D unresolved. This CDR3 spans 14 amino acids. The V end lost 4 bases, the J end lost 4 bases, and 13 bases lay between the germline ends. This CDR3 is CASSYTLGGTEAFF. In DNA form, the CDR3 reads TGTGCCAGCAGTTACACTTTGGGTGGCACTGAAGCTTTCTTT.

In its sample, this clonotype was seen a few times. The chain carries TRBV7-2 and TRBJ1-1; 9 bases align to TRBD1. Germline assignment: CDR1 SGHTA and CDR2 FQGNSA. Trimming took 5 bases from V and 10 from J; bases not matched to a gene: 5. The CDR3 is 12 residues long. The CDR3 DNA reads TGTGCCAGCAGCACAGGGGGCCAGGCAGCTTTCTTT. This sequence encodes CASSTGGQAAFF.

This clonotype has more than one count but fewer than ten. V is TRBV20-1 and J is TRBJ2-2; a weak D match, TRBD2 (6 bases). The CDR3 is 15 amino acids. Trimming shortened V by 5 bases and J by 0 bases, and 13 bases separated the two germline ends. CDR1 is DFQATT, CDR2 SNEGSKA, per germline (reference sequence). The CDR3: CSAPIGGSNTGELFF. CDR3 DNA sequence: TGCAGTGCTCCCATCGGGGGTTCGAACACCGGGGAGCTGTTTTTT.

This clonotype has ten or more counts. Sequence at one end of the junction differs from germline and may be a read error. The CDR3, as DNA: TGTGCCAGCAGGGGGGACGACGGCTCTGGACACACCATATATTTT. Protein sequence: CASRGDDGSGHTIYF. J is TRBJ1-3 and V is TRBV2; TRBD1 is a possible D gene (5 bases). The CDR3 covers 15 residues. Germline V gives CDR1 SNHLY, CDR2 FYNNEI.

This clonotype has just a few counts. J is TRBJ1-4 and V is TRBV20-1, with a weak D call TRBD1 (6 bases). V dropped 1 base and J dropped 6 bases, with 12 bases sitting between them. The CDR3 runs 14 residues. Looked up from germline, CDR1 is DFQATT and CDR2 is SNEGSKA (reference sequence). The CDR3 sequence: CSARAAGEDEKLFF. The CDR3 DNA follows: TGCAGTGCTAGAGCGGCAGGGGAAGATGAAAAACTGTTTTTT.

To note about this clonotype: Given a much more abundant clone one base away, this may be a read error. The chain couples TRBV7-9 to TRBJ2-6; either TRBD1 or TRBD2 may supply D (5 bases each). The length of the CDR3 is 17 residues. The germline V gene has CDR1 SEHNR and CDR2 FQNEAQ (reference sequence). The CDR3 protein is CAGSLAFGQAGANVLTF. The CDR3 DNA follows: TGTGCCGGCAGCTTAGCGTTCGGACAAGCTGGGGCCAACGTCCTGACTTTC.

Comments on this clonotype: Possible read error: a much larger clone is one base away. CDR3 sequence reads: CAISESSGSEAFF. In nucleotides, the CDR3 is TGTGCCATCAGTGAGTCGAGCGGATCTGAAGCTTTCTTT. The chain employs TRBV10-3 and TRBJ1-1; D unresolved. Trimming removed 0 bases at V and 6 bases at J, with 8 bases between. This CDR3 is 13 amino acids long. Germline V lookup: CDR1 ENHRY, CDR2 SYGVKD.

CDR3 sequence reads: CASSLQGTNEQYF. The CDR3 DNA is TGTGCCAGCAGTCTACAGGGAACCAACGAGCAGTACTTC. J is TRBJ2-7 and V is TRBV19, with D perhaps TRBD1 (6 bases). CDR1 LNHDA and CDR2 SQIVND come from the germline V gene (reference sequence). V lost 9 bases to trimming and J lost 5 bases, with 17 bases between them. The CDR3 has 13 amino acids. Looking up the rest from reference TRBV19 and TRBJ2-7 gives the full variable domain: DGGITQSPKYLFRKEGQNVTLSCEQNLNHDAMYWYRQDPGQGLRLIYYSQIVNDFQKGDIAEGYSVSREKKESFPLTVTSAQKNPTAFYLCASSLQGTNEQYFGPGTRLTVT.

The genes are TRBV12-3 or TRBV12-4 and TRBJ1-1; D gene ambiguous. Trimming pared 5 bases from V and 4 bases from J, leaving 14 bases between. This CDR3 has 14 amino acids. The CDR3 loop reads CASSEGYSLTEAFF. DNA for the CDR3: TGTGCCAGCAGTGAAGGGTATTCCCTCACTGAAGCTTTCTTT.

The chain links TRBV29-1 to TRBJ2-7; a possible D gene is TRBD2 (6 bases). With 6 bases removed from V and 0 bases from J, the gap between germline ends came to 12 bases. CDR1 SQVTM and CDR2 ANQGSEA come from the germline V gene. CDR3 size: 13 residues. The CDR3 sequence: CSVSSGISYEQYF. The CDR3 nucleotides read TGCAGCGTCAGTAGCGGTATCTCCTACGAGCAGTACTTC.

There are many counts of this clonotype. The chain is built from TRBV2 and TRBJ2-2; 8 bases line up with TRBD1. The CDR3 is made up of 14 amino acids. Germline assignment: CDR1 SNHLY and CDR2 FYNNEI. With V trimmed by 4 bases and J by 7 bases, 5 bases remained unmatched. The CDR3 region is CASSAQGANGELFF. The CDR3 DNA reads TGTGCCAGCAGTGCGCAGGGGGCGAACGGGGAGCTGTTTTTT.

This clonotype was detected only a few times. DNA of the CDR3: TGCAGTGCCAGCACCGACAGGGTAGGGACAGATACGCAGTATTTT. It encodes CSASTDRVGTDTQYF. V is TRBV20-1 and J is TRBJ2-3; TRBD1 matches at 7 bases. Unmatched junction bases numbered 12, after V lost 6 bases and J lost 3 bases. The CDR3 runs 15 residues. Germline V CDR1 and CDR2: DFQATT, SNEGSKA (reference sequence).

The chain has TRBV5-1 and TRBJ1-2; 9 positions match TRBD1. This CDR3 has 15 amino acids. The V and J ends lost 3 bases and 3 bases, in that order; junction bases with no gene match: 6. Germline CDR1 is SGHRS and CDR2 is YFSETQ. CDR3: CASSWDRARDYGYTF. DNA of the CDR3: TGCGCCAGCAGCTGGGACAGGGCGAGGGACTATGGCTACACCTTC.

Ten or more counts support this clonotype. One end of the junction does not line up with germline, which may come from a read error. The V gene is TRBV15, the J gene TRBJ2-7, with 7 bases fitting TRBD1. CDR1 and CDR2 (germline): LNHNV, YYDKDF (reference sequence). CDR3 length: 15 residues. The CDR3 here is CATSGEQGSTYEQYF. DNA for the CDR3: TGTGCCACCAGCGGAGAACAGGGGTCCACCTACGAGCAGTACTTC.

The rearrangement uses TRBV24-1 and TRBJ2-2; no definite D call. The CDR3 is 12 residues long. CDR1 KGHDR and CDR2 SFDVKD come from the germline V gene. V was cut by 5 bases and J by 6 bases, with 6 bases left in between. Here the CDR3 reads CATSAVPGELFF. DNA of the CDR3: TGTGCCACCAGTGCCGTACCCGGGGAGCTGTTTTTT.